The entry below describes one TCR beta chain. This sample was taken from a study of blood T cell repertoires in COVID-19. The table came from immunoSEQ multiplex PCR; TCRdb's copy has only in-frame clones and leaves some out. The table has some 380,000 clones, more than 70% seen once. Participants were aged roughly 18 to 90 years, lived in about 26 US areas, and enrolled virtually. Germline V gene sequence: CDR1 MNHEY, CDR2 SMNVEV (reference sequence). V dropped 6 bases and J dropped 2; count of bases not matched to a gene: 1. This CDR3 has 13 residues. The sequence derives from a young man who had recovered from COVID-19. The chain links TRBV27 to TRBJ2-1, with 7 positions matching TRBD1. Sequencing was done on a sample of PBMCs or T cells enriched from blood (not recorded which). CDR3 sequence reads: CASRGTAYNEQFF. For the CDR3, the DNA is TGTGCCAGCAGGGGGACAGCCTACAATGAGCAGTTCTTC.